The sequence of this TCR beta chain was determined in a study of blood T cell repertoires in COVID-19. Study-wide background: The analysed material was cDNA or gDNA that came from T cells, B-cell-depleted T cells, or PBMCs.

In the original processing: Reference gene primer amplification gave estimated nucleated cell counts. Profiled with immunoSEQ multiplex PCR; TCRdb holds only in-frame clones, not every one. V and J calls and clone size come straight from that table; D and trimming were deduced from the DNA. This table has roughly 190,000 clones, around 84% appearing once. The CDR3 has 16 residues. V was pared by 2 bases and J by 5 bases, with 7 bases of the junction left unmatched. Per the germline V gene, CDR1 is SGHTS and CDR2 is YDEGEE. Enrolled during active infection, Seattle patients were then followed longitudinally.

Sequencing was performed on peripheral blood. This sequence originates from a woman in her seventies with COVID-19, enrolled during active disease. The rearrangement joins TRBV5-8 to TRBJ2-7; 13 nucleotides line up with TRBD2. CDR3 residues: CASSLPGLAGVHEQYF. The CDR3 DNA follows: TGTGCCAGCAGCTTACCAGGACTAGCGGGAGTCCACGAGCAGTACTTC.